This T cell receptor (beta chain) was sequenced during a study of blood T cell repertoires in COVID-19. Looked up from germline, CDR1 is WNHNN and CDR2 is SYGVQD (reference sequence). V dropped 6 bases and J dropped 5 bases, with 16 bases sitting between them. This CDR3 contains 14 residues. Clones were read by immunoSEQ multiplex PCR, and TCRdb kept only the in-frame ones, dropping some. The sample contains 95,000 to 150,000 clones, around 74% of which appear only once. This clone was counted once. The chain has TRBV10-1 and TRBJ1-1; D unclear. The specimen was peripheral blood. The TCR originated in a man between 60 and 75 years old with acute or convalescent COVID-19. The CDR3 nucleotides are TGCGCCAGCAGCTCGACACCCCAGTTAACTGAAGCTTTCTTT. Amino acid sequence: CASSSTPQLTEAFF.